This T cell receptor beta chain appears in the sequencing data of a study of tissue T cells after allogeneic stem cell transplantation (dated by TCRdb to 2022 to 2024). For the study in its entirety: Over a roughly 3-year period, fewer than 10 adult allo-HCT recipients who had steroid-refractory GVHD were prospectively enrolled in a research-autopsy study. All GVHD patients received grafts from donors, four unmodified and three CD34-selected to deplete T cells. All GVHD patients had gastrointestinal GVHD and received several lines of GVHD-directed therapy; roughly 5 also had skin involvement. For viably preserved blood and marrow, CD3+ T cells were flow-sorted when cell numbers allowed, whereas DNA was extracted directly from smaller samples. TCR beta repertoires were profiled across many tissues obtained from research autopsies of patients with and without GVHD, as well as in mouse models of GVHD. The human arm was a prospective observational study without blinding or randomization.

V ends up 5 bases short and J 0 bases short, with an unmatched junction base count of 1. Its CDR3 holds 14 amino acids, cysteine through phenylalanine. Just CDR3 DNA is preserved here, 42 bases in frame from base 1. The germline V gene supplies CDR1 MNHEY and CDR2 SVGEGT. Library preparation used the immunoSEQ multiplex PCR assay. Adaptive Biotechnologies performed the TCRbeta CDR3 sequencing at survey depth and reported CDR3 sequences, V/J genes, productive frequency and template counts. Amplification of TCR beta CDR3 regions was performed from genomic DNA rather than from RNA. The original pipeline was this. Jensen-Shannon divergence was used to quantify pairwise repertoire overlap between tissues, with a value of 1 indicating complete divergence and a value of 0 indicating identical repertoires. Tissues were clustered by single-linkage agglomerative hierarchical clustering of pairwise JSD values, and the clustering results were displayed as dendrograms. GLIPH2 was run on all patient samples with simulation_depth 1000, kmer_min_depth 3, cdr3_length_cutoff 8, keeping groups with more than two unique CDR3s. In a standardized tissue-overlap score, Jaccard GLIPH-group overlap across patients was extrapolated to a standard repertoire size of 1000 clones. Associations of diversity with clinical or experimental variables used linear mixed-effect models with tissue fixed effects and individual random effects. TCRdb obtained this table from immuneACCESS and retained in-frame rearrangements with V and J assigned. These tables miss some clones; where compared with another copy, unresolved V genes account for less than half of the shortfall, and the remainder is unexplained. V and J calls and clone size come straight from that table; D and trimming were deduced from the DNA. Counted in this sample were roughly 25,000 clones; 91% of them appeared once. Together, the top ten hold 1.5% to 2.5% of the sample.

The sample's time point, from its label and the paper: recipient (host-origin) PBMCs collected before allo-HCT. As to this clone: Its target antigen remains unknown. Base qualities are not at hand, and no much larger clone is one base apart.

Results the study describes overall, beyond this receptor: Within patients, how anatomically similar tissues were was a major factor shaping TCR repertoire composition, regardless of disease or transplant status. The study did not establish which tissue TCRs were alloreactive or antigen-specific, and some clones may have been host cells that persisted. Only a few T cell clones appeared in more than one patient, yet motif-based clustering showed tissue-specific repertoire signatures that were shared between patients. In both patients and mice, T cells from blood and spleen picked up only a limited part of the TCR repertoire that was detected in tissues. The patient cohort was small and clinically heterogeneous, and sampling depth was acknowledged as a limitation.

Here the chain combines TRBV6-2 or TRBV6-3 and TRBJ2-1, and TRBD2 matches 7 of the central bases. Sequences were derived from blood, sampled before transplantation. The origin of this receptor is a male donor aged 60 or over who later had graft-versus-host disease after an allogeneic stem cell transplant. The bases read TGTGCCAGCAGTCCGGGGGGCTCCTACAATGAGCAGTTCTTC. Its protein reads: CASSPGGSYNEQFF.